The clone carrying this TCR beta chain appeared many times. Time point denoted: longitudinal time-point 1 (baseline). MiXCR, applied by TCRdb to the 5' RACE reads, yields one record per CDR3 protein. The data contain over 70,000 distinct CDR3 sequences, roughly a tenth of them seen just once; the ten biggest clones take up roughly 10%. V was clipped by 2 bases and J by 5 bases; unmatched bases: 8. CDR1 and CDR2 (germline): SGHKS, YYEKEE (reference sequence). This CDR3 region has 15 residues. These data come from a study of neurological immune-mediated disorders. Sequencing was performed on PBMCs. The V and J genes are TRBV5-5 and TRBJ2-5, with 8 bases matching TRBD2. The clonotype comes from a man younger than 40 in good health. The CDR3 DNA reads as TGTGCCAGCAGCTTTACGGGAGGGCCCCTGGAGACCCAGTACTTC. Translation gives CASSFTGGPLETQYF.